This T cell receptor beta chain was observed in a study of Tregs in tolerant kidney transplant recipients. Study results and caveats: The small number of patients limits these findings pending further validation. Some patients' samples used different primers over time, so nucleotide sequences weren't comparable. Tregs expanded with activated donor B cells seemed most donor-specific.

This clone was seen just once. Its specificity is unknown. Germline V gene sequence: CDR1 MDHEN, CDR2 SYDVKM. Deletions cut 3 bases from V and 2 bases from J, with 11 bases between. This CDR3 region has 14 residues. Using immunoSEQ multiplex PCR, the repertoire was profiled, and TCRdb retains in-frame clones only, with some absent. The sample carries 45,000 or so clones, around 90% recorded once. The nonmyeloablative bone marrow transplants came from related graft donors, with transient mixed chimerism. Unstimulated regulatory T cells (CD4+CD25+CD127-), CD4+CD25- non-regulatory cells, CD4 and CD8 cells were FACS-sorted from thawed PBMCs.

The sequenced sample was CD8+ T cells from blood (PBMCs), obtained 12 months after the transplant. The receptor's source is a human patient who received a combined kidney and bone marrow transplant. Part of the T cell pool may stem from the graft donor. This chain links TRBV28 with TRBJ2-7, with D tentatively TRBD2 (5 bases). CDR3 protein: CASSFIGNAYEQYF. For the CDR3, the DNA is TGTGCCAGCAGTTTCATCGGGAACGCCTACGAGCAGTACTTC.